This record concerns one T cell receptor (beta chain) sequence. Its antigen specificity is not known. The input lacks base qualities; no much larger clone sits a single base away. TCRbeta CDR3 regions were amplified from genomic DNA using the immunoSEQ Assay, a bias-controlled multiplex PCR. Per the original workflow: The number of nucleated cells in each sample was estimated from the amplification of reference gene primers within the assay. To quantify the absolute abundance of each unique TCRbeta CDR3 rearrangement, sequence reads were collapsed and filtered. For each sample, productive Simpson clonality was calculated as the square root of Simpson's diversity index over productive rearrangements. Here the immuneACCESS table is served through TCRdb, limited to in-frame sequences with V and J called. Missing clones are a known gap in these copies; in checked studies unresolved V genes cover under half, and the rest lacks a known reason. The V and J calls and clone size were taken over from that table, and D and trimming were inferred from the DNA. Counted in this sample were just under 95,000 clones; 80% of them appeared once. The ten largest clones add up to around 17% of the sample.

The data belong to a study of blood T cell repertoires in COVID-19 (TCRdb year 2020). Notes on the research overall: Samples covering the acute and convalescent phases of COVID-19 were provided by collaborators in the United States, Italy and Spain. Subjects who had been exposed to COVID-19, were actively infected with it, or had recovered from it provided the deeply sampled blood TCRbeta repertoires that made up the dataset. The samples were drawn from two sources: the first 160 participants of the ongoing ImmuneRACE study, and 1,254 subjects contributed by 6 global collaborators. The material from the prospective study consisted of cDNA or gDNA derived from T cells, B-cell-depleted T cells, or PBMCs. A freely available public database, intended as a resource for researchers studying the immune response to SARS-CoV-2, is where the repertoires were released. The sample metadata nearly always contained a de-identified subject ID, COVID-19 status, age in years and sex. Where available, HLA class I and class II types were taken from metadata supplied by the sample provider and were not determined by assay-based typing.

Collaborating institutions collected whole blood in K2EDTA tubes following their own protocols. Collaborator samples were shipped for TCRbeta analysis as frozen whole blood, isolated PBMCs, or DNA extracted from either sample type. There are 15 amino acids in the CDR3, from cysteine to phenylalanine inclusive. Here the CDR3 DNA is all that survives: 45 bases in frame from base 1. V is trimmed back by 4 bases and J by 5 bases, and the junction contains 6 bases that no gene match accounts for. CDR1 and CDR2 are drawn from the germline V gene: MDHEN, SYDVKM. What the authors observed across the whole study: Clinical and demographic metadata were provided uncurated, with the amount varying by source and participant.

The rearrangement combines TRBV28 with TRBJ1-1; TRBD1 lines up with 11 middle nucleotides. The source material was peripheral blood. This clonotype was sampled from a human donor in a cohort sampled during active COVID-19. The CDR3: CASSWTGGIGTEAFF. The bases are TGTGCCAGCAGTTGGACAGGGGGCATCGGGACTGAAGCTTTCTTT.